This record covers a single T cell receptor beta chain. The antigen is not known. Germline CDR1 is MNHNS and CDR2 is SASEGT. CDR3 length equals 15 residues. Blood (2.5 ml) was collected from every donor individually. These data belong to a study of monozygotic twins with inflammatory bowel disease. Broader study findings: Reduced clonotype sharing with other individuals was observed in IBD patients relative to healthy twins, especially with disease activity.

The RNA usage for each TCR library was around 3.5 ug of total RNA. After re-calling the 5' RACE reads, TCRdb lists one entry per CDR3 protein, DNA absent. Listed are about 300,000 distinct CDR3 sequences; roughly 5.3% falls within the top ten. This sequence joins TRBV6-1 and TRBJ2-1; no DNA is available, so the TRBD1 call from TCRdb remains unchecked. The clonotype originates from a human donor with ulcerative colitis or Crohn's disease, or a healthy co-twin of an affected twin (not recorded which). Source material: blood. CDR3 sequence reads: CASRPRDRVYNEQFF.